Here is one T cell receptor (beta chain) with its context. Its target is not known. These data belong to a study of T cell responses to AZD1222 COVID-19 vaccine. Points from the study as a whole: It was only six AZD1222 recipients who were seropositive at baseline.

The CDR3 has 15 amino acids. The germline V gene has CDR1 MNHEY and CDR2 SMNVEV (reference sequence). V trimming: 5 bases; J trimming: 10 bases; junction bases outside the gene matches: 13. Profiling relied on immunoSEQ multiplex PCR, and the TCRdb table lists in-frame clones only, not all of them. The profile shows under 300,000 clones, over 90% of them singletons. The rearrangement joins TRBV27 to TRBJ2-1, with 8 nucleotides matching TRBD2. This sequence originates from an adult in good health. Sequencing was performed on peripheral blood, taken on day 0 of AZD1222 vaccination. The CDR3 loop is CASSLRGSGIPEQFF. CDR3 in DNA: TGTGCCAGCAGTCTCCGGGGTAGCGGGATTCCCGAGCAGTTCTTC.